Below are 13 T cell receptor beta chains sequenced from a single sample in a study of molecular identifiers for immune sequencing clone quantification. Each CDR3 protein gets one entry after TCRdb re-called the PCR reads with MiXCR. This repertoire shows some 40,000 distinct CDR3 sequences, about a fifth found once; its top ten account for about 6.9%. The specimen was naive CD8+ T cells from blood, with Jurkat cell RNA spiked in. As to subset: FACS-sorted CD8+CD4-CCR7+CD45RA+ naive T cells. Receptors originate from a human donor in good health. Some libraries in this study had Jurkat cell RNA spiked in.

This clonotype was counted at least ten times. J is TRBJ2-7 and V is TRBV6-2 or TRBV6-3; 7 nucleotides line up with TRBD1. The germline gives CDR1 MNHEY, CDR2 SVGEGT. After removal of 10 bases from V and 2 bases from J, the junction contained 11 bases not matched to a gene. The CDR3 extends over 14 amino acids. For the CDR3, the DNA is TGTGCCACCGATGAGGGACAGATGACCTACGAGCAGTACTTC. Translated, it gives CATDEGQMTYEQYF.

The rearrangement uses TRBV14 and TRBJ2-3; D is uncertain. The CDR3 runs 15 residues. Trimming cost V 4 bases and J 5 bases, with 16 bases left between them. From germline, CDR1 is SGHDN and CDR2 FVKESK. CDR3 sequence (DNA): TGTGCCAGCAGCCTGACTGGCGGAAACAGAGATACGCAGTATTTT. Its protein is CASSLTGGNRDTQYF. The full variable domain, with the rest looked up from reference TRBV14 and TRBJ2-3, is EAGVTQFPSHSVIEKGQTVTLRCDPISGHDNLYWYRRVMGKEIKFLLHFVKESKQDESGMPNNRFLAERTGGTYSTLKVQPAELEDSGVYFCASSLTGGNRDTQYFGPGTRLTVL.

About this clonotype: At one end the junction does not follow the germline gene, possibly because of a read error. The chain has TRBV12-5 and TRBJ2-5; the D call may be TRBD1 or TRBD2 (5 bases each). Per the germline V gene, CDR1 is LGHNT and CDR2 is FRNRAP. This CDR3 spans 12 amino acids. In DNA form, the CDR3 reads TGTGCTAGTCGAGGGGACCAAGAGACCCAGCACTTC. This sequence encodes CASRGDQETQHF.

This clonotype was observed a few times. The chain combines TRBV6-4 with TRBJ2-6, with 7 bases lining up with TRBD1. CDR3 length: 18 residues. The V and J ends lost 5 bases and 0 bases, in that order; junction bases with no gene match: 10. Germline CDR1 reads MRHNA; CDR2 reads SNTAGT. Here the CDR3 reads CASSPRQGVASGANVLTF. In DNA form, the CDR3 reads TGTGCCAGCAGTCCCAGGCAGGGGGTTGCCTCTGGGGCCAACGTCCTGACTTTC.

There are a few counts of this clonotype. The chain combines TRBV6-2 or TRBV6-3 with TRBJ2-7; 11 bases align to TRBD2. CDR3 length equals 15 residues. V was pared by 7 bases and J by 4 bases, with 9 bases of the junction left unmatched. Germline CDR1 MNHEY, CDR2 SVGEGT. The CDR3 nucleotides are TGTGCCAGCACCGACGTAGCGGGAGGGCCGTACGAGCAGTACTTC. Translated, it gives CASTDVAGGPYEQYF.

A note on this clonotype: A much larger clone is a single base away; this may be a read error. This chain's CDR3 is CANSSKRSGRAADTQYF. CDR3 bases: TGTGCCAACAGCTCCAAGCGGAGCGGGAGGGCCGCAGATACGCAGTATTTT. The chain is built from TRBV7-2 and TRBJ2-3, with 10 nucleotides matching TRBD2. The germline gives CDR1 SGHTA, CDR2 FQGNSA. There are 17 residues in the CDR3.

This clonotype was seen a handful of times. The chain uses TRBV2 and TRBJ2-1, with TRBD1 identical over 10 bases. The CDR3 is 13 residues long. Germline V lookup: CDR1 SNHLY, CDR2 FYNNEI. The V segment lost 4 bases and the J segment 10 bases; nucleotides outside the gene matches: 4. CDR3 residues: CASSGVTGGEQFF. The CDR3 DNA is TGTGCCAGCAGTGGGGTGACAGGGGGCGAGCAGTTCTTC.

This clonotype is medium-sized within its sample. This chain links TRBV4-3 with TRBJ2-7; tentatively, D is TRBD1 or TRBD2 (5 bases each). The CDR3 spans 16 residues. The V gene's germline CDR1 is LGHNA and CDR2 YSLEER. Between the trimmed V and J ends, which lost 0 bases and 0 bases, there was a span of 12 bases. CDR3 sequence: CASSQEGTEASYEQYF. The CDR3 DNA reads as TGCGCCAGCAGCCAAGAGGGGACGGAGGCCTCCTACGAGCAGTACTTC.

This clonotype was seen once. A clone one base away is much larger, so this may be a read error. The chain couples TRBV28 to TRBJ2-2, with 7 positions matching TRBD1. Trimming took 3 bases from V and 0 from J; bases not matched to a gene: 13. The germline V gene encodes CDR1 MDHEN and CDR2 SYDVKM. The CDR3 length is 19 residues. This CDR3 reads CASSFSPTGEKPNTGELFF. DNA of the CDR3: TGTGCCAGCAGTTTCTCCCCTACAGGGGAAAAACCGAACACCGGGGAGCTGTTTTTT.

The rearrangement joins TRBV27 to TRBJ1-2; tentatively, D is TRBD1 (5 bases). This CDR3 region has 12 residues. CDR1 MNHEY and CDR2 SMNVEV come from the germline V gene (reference sequence). Trimming pared 4 bases from V and 5 bases from J, leaving 8 bases between. The CDR3 protein is CASSSGWYGYTF. The CDR3 DNA is TGTGCCAGCAGTTCAGGGTGGTATGGCTACACCTTC.

This clonotype appeared many times. The genes are TRBV28 and TRBJ2-7, with TRBD1 identical over 7 bases. Trimming took 5 bases from V and 3 from J; bases not matched to a gene: 7. Germline CDR1 MDHEN, CDR2 SYDVKM. This CDR3 is built from 14 residues. The CDR3 region is CASSGYRGFYEQYF. CDR3 DNA: TGTGCCAGCAGTGGGTACAGGGGATTCTACGAGCAGTACTTC.

This chain links TRBV11-2 with TRBJ2-5; D not resolved. The CDR3 has 12 amino acids. V was shortened by 7 bases and J by 5 bases, with 11 bases between the two germline ends. The germline V gene encodes CDR1 SGHAT and CDR2 FQNNGV. The CDR3 here is CASTHKGETQYF. The CDR3 region has the DNA TGTGCCAGCACCCACAAAGGGGAGACCCAGTACTTC.

The chain combines TRBV6-5 with TRBJ2-5, with D perhaps matching TRBD1 or TRBD2 (7 bases each). The germline V and J ends were trimmed by 2 bases and 5 bases, with 12 bases remaining between them. Looked up from germline, CDR1 is MNHEY and CDR2 is SVGAGI. The CDR3 length is 14 residues. The CDR3 bases are TGTGCCAGCAGTTACCAGGGGGAGGGCGAGACCCAGTACTTC. Residues: CASSYQGEGETQYF.